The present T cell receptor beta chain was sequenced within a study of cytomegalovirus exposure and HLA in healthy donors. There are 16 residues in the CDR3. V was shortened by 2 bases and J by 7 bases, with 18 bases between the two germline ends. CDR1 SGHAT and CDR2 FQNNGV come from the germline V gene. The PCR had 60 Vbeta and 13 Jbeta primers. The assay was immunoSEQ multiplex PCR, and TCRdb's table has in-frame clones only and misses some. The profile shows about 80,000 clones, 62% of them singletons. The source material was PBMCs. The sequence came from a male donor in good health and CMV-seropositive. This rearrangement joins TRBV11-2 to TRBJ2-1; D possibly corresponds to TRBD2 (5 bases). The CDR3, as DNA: TGTGCCAGCAGCTTACGACCTAGCAGAGTAGGGAATGAGCAGTTCTTC. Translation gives CASSLRPSRVGNEQFF.